The rows below give T cell receptor beta chains drawn from one sample of a study of Ad26.COV2.S vaccination and SARS-CoV-2 variants. Profiling relied on immunoSEQ multiplex PCR, and the TCRdb table lists in-frame clones only, not all of them. Counted here are 350,000 to 450,000 clones, roughly 84% occurring once; the ten biggest clones make up 3% to 4%. The source was peripheral blood, collected in a trial of Ad26.COV2.S vaccine versus placebo. The receptors were sampled from a person between 18 and 65 years old who received the Ad26.COV2.S COVID-19 vaccine or a placebo. The CDR3 runs from the conserved cysteine through the conserved F or W. The order of the fields is clone size, D gene, V gene, J gene, CDR3 DNA, CDR3 protein. D genes are given only for firm matches. A clone size is listed for some rows: how often the clone was seen (once, few, many), or a class if it is expanded.

abundance: -; d_gene: -; v_gene: TRBV2; j_gene: TRBJ1-5; CDR3nt: TGTGCCAGCAGACCTAGGGCGGACACCTATCAGCCCCAGCATTTT; CDR3aa: CASRPRADTYQPQHF
abundance: -; d_gene: -; v_gene: TRBV6-5; j_gene: TRBJ2-2; CDR3nt: TGTGCCAGCAGTTACATGGGGACCGGGGAGCTGTTTTTT; CDR3aa: CASSYMGTGELFF
abundance: -; d_gene: -; v_gene: TRBV30; j_gene: TRBJ1-4; CDR3nt: TGTGCCTGGAGTGTACGCAGGGGCACTAATGAAAAACTGTTTTTT; CDR3aa: CAWSVRRGTNEKLFF
abundance: -; d_gene: -; v_gene: TRBV12-3/TRBV12-4; j_gene: TRBJ2-1; CDR3nt: TGTGCCAGCAGCTTTAGGCCCAATGAGCAGTTCTTC; CDR3aa: CASSFRPNEQFF
abundance: -; d_gene: -; v_gene: TRBV9; j_gene: TRBJ2-3; CDR3nt: TGTGCCAGCAGCGTAGTGGGGGGCACAGATACGCAGTATTTT; CDR3aa: CASSVVGGTDTQYF
abundance: -; d_gene: TRBD2; v_gene: TRBV6-5; j_gene: TRBJ2-7; CDR3nt: TGTGCCAGCAGGGGGACTAGCGGGAGGGCGTACGAGCAGTACTTC; CDR3aa: CASRGTSGRAYEQYF
abundance: -; d_gene: -; v_gene: TRBV6-6; j_gene: TRBJ2-7; CDR3nt: TGTGCCAGCTCGCGGACAGTGCTGGGGCCCTACGAGCAGTACTTC; CDR3aa: CASSRTVLGPYEQYF
abundance: -; d_gene: TRBD1; v_gene: TRBV27; j_gene: TRBJ1-5; CDR3nt: TGTGCCAGCAGAGGGACAGGGATAAATCAGCCCCAGCATTTT; CDR3aa: CASRGTGINQPQHF
abundance: -; d_gene: -; v_gene: TRBV5-1; j_gene: TRBJ1-1; CDR3nt: TGCGCCAGCCTTGGCCCCGGTCTGGACACTGAAGCTTTCTTT; CDR3aa: CASLGPGLDTEAFF
abundance: -; d_gene: -; v_gene: TRBV19; j_gene: TRBJ1-2; CDR3nt: TGTGCCAGTAGTGATTCGGCCCCCATGAGCTATGGCTACACCTTC; CDR3aa: CASSDSAPMSYGYTF
abundance: -; d_gene: TRBD2; v_gene: TRBV3-1/TRBV3-2; j_gene: TRBJ2-3; CDR3nt: TGTGCCAGCAGCCCGATAGCGGGGGGACGCACAGATACGCAGTATTTT; CDR3aa: CASSPIAGGRTDTQYF
abundance: -; d_gene: TRBD2; v_gene: TRBV5-6; j_gene: TRBJ2-1; CDR3nt: TGTGCCAGCAGCTTGGCTCTAGCGGGAGGGAATGAGCAGTTCTTC; CDR3aa: CASSLALAGGNEQFF
abundance: -; d_gene: TRBD1; v_gene: TRBV3-1/TRBV3-2; j_gene: TRBJ2-7; CDR3nt: TGTGCCAGCAGCCTCCAGGGGGCAGCCTACGAGCAGTACTTC; CDR3aa: CASSLQGAAYEQYF
abundance: -; d_gene: -; v_gene: TRBV28; j_gene: TRBJ1-1; CDR3nt: TGTGCCAGCAGTTTTGTTAGAAACACTGAAGCTTTCTTT; CDR3aa: CASSFVRNTEAFF
abundance: many; d_gene: -; v_gene: TRBV15; j_gene: TRBJ1-4; CDR3nt: TGTGCCACCAGCACGTACGCAACTAATGAAAAACTGTTTTTT; CDR3aa: CATSTYATNEKLFF
abundance: -; d_gene: -; v_gene: TRBV5-1; j_gene: TRBJ2-1; CDR3nt: TGCGCCAGCTCGTCGACCGGGCCGTTATCCTACAATGAGCAGTTCTTC; CDR3aa: CASSSTGPLSYNEQFF
abundance: few; d_gene: -; v_gene: TRBV9; j_gene: TRBJ1-3; CDR3nt: TGTGCCAGCAGCGTAGCCCAGGGAACCATATATTTT; CDR3aa: CASSVAQGTIYF
abundance: -; d_gene: TRBD2; v_gene: TRBV28; j_gene: TRBJ2-2; CDR3nt: TGTGCCAGCACCCTGGGAGGGGCGGGAGGGCGCACCGGGGAGCTGTTTTTT; CDR3aa: CASTLGGAGGRTGELFF
abundance: -; d_gene: -; v_gene: TRBV15; j_gene: TRBJ2-5; CDR3nt: TGTGCCACCAGCAGAGATAGTCCAGGAGAGACCCAGTACTTC; CDR3aa: CATSRDSPGETQYF
abundance: -; d_gene: -; v_gene: TRBV7-2; j_gene: TRBJ1-1; CDR3nt: TGTGCCAGCAGCCCAGGGTTTGGGAGGAACACTGAAGCTTTCTTT; CDR3aa: CASSPGFGRNTEAFF
abundance: medium-sized; d_gene: -; v_gene: TRBV7-9; j_gene: TRBJ2-7; CDR3nt: TGTGCCAGCAGCTTACGCGAAGCCTCCTACGAGCAGTACTTC; CDR3aa: CASSLREASYEQYF
abundance: -; d_gene: -; v_gene: TRBV7-2; j_gene: TRBJ2-7; CDR3nt: TGTGCCAGCAGCCCGGACCCCGGGCCTCGGGCCGAGCAGTACTTC; CDR3aa: CASSPDPGPRAEQYF
abundance: -; d_gene: TRBD1; v_gene: TRBV25-1; j_gene: TRBJ2-2; CDR3nt: TGTGCCAGCAGTGAGCGGACAGGGGGAAACACCGGGGAGCTGTTTTTT; CDR3aa: CASSERTGGNTGELFF
abundance: once; d_gene: -; v_gene: TRBV7-9; j_gene: TRBJ2-7; CDR3nt: TGTGCCAGCAGCTCCGGTTCAGCGGCATACGAGCAGTACTTC; CDR3aa: CASSSGSAAYEQYF
abundance: -; d_gene: TRBD1; v_gene: TRBV5-4; j_gene: TRBJ2-7; CDR3nt: TGTGCCAGCAGCTCCCTTGGACAGGAACACTACGAGCAGTACTTC; CDR3aa: CASSSLGQEHYEQYF
abundance: -; d_gene: -; v_gene: TRBV18; j_gene: TRBJ2-7; CDR3nt: TGTGCCAGCTCACCGAATTGGGGGAGTGAGTCCGAGCAGTACTTC; CDR3aa: CASSPNWGSESEQYF
abundance: -; d_gene: -; v_gene: TRBV3-1/TRBV3-2; j_gene: TRBJ2-6; CDR3nt: TGTGCCAGCAGCCAGTACAGAGCTGGGGCCAACGTCCTGACTTTC; CDR3aa: CASSQYRAGANVLTF
abundance: -; d_gene: -; v_gene: TRBV7-9; j_gene: TRBJ2-7; CDR3nt: TGTGCCAGCAGCCCCCGGGATCCGGGGCCAAATTTGTACGAGCAGTACTTC; CDR3aa: CASSPRDPGPNLYEQYF
abundance: -; d_gene: TRBD1; v_gene: TRBV20-1; j_gene: TRBJ2-1; CDR3nt: TGCAGTGCTAGTGACAGGGTGGGCTACAATGAGCAGTTCTTC; CDR3aa: CSASDRVGYNEQFF
abundance: -; d_gene: -; v_gene: TRBV3-1/TRBV3-2; j_gene: TRBJ1-1; CDR3nt: TGTGCCAGCAGCCGGGCAGGAATTATGAACACTGAAGCTTTCTTT; CDR3aa: CASSRAGIMNTEAFF
abundance: -; d_gene: -; v_gene: TRBV7-9; j_gene: TRBJ2-7; CDR3nt: TGTGCCAGCAGCTCAAAATCCTACGAGCAGTACTTC; CDR3aa: CASSSKSYEQYF
abundance: -; d_gene: -; v_gene: TRBV10-3; j_gene: TRBJ1-2; CDR3nt: TGTGCCATCAGTGACGGGGGCCCTGGCTACACCTTC; CDR3aa: CAISDGGPGYTF
abundance: -; d_gene: -; v_gene: TRBV9; j_gene: TRBJ2-5; CDR3nt: TGTGCCAGCAGCGTAGGGGCCGTCGAGCGGACCCAGTACTTC; CDR3aa: CASSVGAVERTQYF
abundance: -; d_gene: -; v_gene: TRBV2; j_gene: TRBJ2-2; CDR3nt: TGTGCCAGCAGTGTAGTAGGGGCCGGCACCGGGGAGCTGTTTTTT; CDR3aa: CASSVVGAGTGELFF
abundance: -; d_gene: -; v_gene: TRBV9; j_gene: TRBJ2-2; CDR3nt: TGTGCCAGCAGCGTAGATATAGGGTTTAACACCGGGGAGCTGTTTTTT; CDR3aa: CASSVDIGFNTGELFF
abundance: -; d_gene: -; v_gene: TRBV3-1/TRBV3-2; j_gene: TRBJ2-2; CDR3nt: TGTGCCAGCAGCCAAGACTGGTTCTCCGGGGAGCTGTTTTTT; CDR3aa: CASSQDWFSGELFF
abundance: -; d_gene: -; v_gene: TRBV18; j_gene: TRBJ1-6; CDR3nt: TGTGCCAGCCGGACAGCCAATTCACCCCTCCACTTT; CDR3aa: CASRTANSPLHF
abundance: -; d_gene: TRBD1; v_gene: TRBV19; j_gene: TRBJ2-1; CDR3nt: TGTGCCAGTAGTAACCCGGGACAGGCTTCCTACAATGAGCAGTTCTTC; CDR3aa: CASSNPGQASYNEQFF
abundance: once; d_gene: -; v_gene: TRBV4-1; j_gene: TRBJ2-2; CDR3nt: TGCGCCAGCAGCCAAGGGTCAGATGACACCGGGGAGCTGTTTTTT; CDR3aa: CASSQGSDDTGELFF
abundance: -; d_gene: -; v_gene: TRBV15; j_gene: TRBJ1-2; CDR3nt: TGTGCCACCAGCAGAGTGAGGGACTATGGCTACACCTTC; CDR3aa: CATSRVRDYGYTF
abundance: -; d_gene: TRBD1; v_gene: TRBV5-1; j_gene: TRBJ1-2; CDR3nt: TGCGCCAGCAGCTGGGACAGGGAGAATGGCTACACCTTC; CDR3aa: CASSWDRENGYTF
abundance: -; d_gene: -; v_gene: TRBV5-1; j_gene: TRBJ2-1; CDR3nt: TGCGCCAGCAGCGAGGGCCTCTTGCGGTCCTACAATGAGCAGTTCTTC; CDR3aa: CASSEGLLRSYNEQFF
abundance: -; d_gene: -; v_gene: TRBV5-6; j_gene: TRBJ2-7; CDR3nt: TGTGCCAGCAGCTGGTCGGGGTACTACGAGCAGTACTTC; CDR3aa: CASSWSGYYEQYF
abundance: -; d_gene: -; v_gene: TRBV24-1; j_gene: TRBJ2-6; CDR3nt: TGTGCCACCAGTGATAACGTTTCCCCCTCTGGGGCCAACGTCCTGACTTTC; CDR3aa: CATSDNVSPSGANVLTF
abundance: -; d_gene: -; v_gene: TRBV19; j_gene: TRBJ1-6; CDR3nt: TGTGCCAGTGGTGATTCTGGAGGGATGGGTAGTGCACCCCTCCACTTT; CDR3aa: CASGDSGGMGSAPLHF
abundance: -; d_gene: -; v_gene: TRBV3-1/TRBV3-2; j_gene: TRBJ1-4; CDR3nt: TGTGCCAGCAGCCACGGGGGAAGTTTTAATGAAAAACTGTTTTTT; CDR3aa: CASSHGGSFNEKLFF
abundance: -; d_gene: -; v_gene: TRBV7-7; j_gene: TRBJ2-5; CDR3nt: TGTGCTAGCAGCTTAGGGCAGGGGCGACAAGAGACCCAGTACTTC; CDR3aa: CASSLGQGRQETQYF